A selection of T cell receptor beta chains follows, all from one sample in a study of T cells in Graves' hyperthyroidism and ophthalmopathy. Via MiXCR, TCRdb re-called the multiplex PCR reads, giving one row per CDR3 protein. This sample has around 350,000 distinct CDR3 sequences, with 12% to 15% found just once. The sequencing input was blood. These TCRs come from an older woman with Graves' ophthalmopathy. Both conserved end residues are trimmed from each CDR3.

TRBJ2-1,TRBV7-9,ASSPLPGGTSGGSYNEQF
TRBJ2-1,TRBV5-6,ASTYSGRRYNEQF
TRBJ2-2,TRBV27,ASSLSFPGGGELF
TRBJ1-1,TRBV6-1,ASRTHSRGTGTEAF
TRBJ1-2,TRBV10-3,AIRDSYGYT
TRBJ1-1,TRBV28,ASSTGPSAF
TRBJ2-1,TRBV19,ASSIVAGNNEQF
TRBJ2-1,TRBV6-5,GSSYSRGGQGASNEQF
TRBJ2-1,TRBV6-1,ASSVYGSSNEQF
TRBJ1-1,TRBV28,ASNRGNTEAF
TRBJ2-1,TRBV11-2,ASSYRQTGYSYNEQF
TRBJ2-7,TRBV20-1,SASRVVAGYEQY
TRBJ2-2,TRBV19,ASMVVMNTGELF
TRBJ2-7,TRBV24-1,ATSRGEQY
TRBJ2-6,TRBV19,ASSIRDNSGANVLT
TRBJ2-1,TRBV7-9,ASSSQGGQGVNEQF
TRBJ2-1,TRBV7-8,ASSWVAGDEQF
TRBJ2-3,TRBV12-5,ASGFPRPTVDTKTTSTDTQY
TRBJ1-1,TRBV29-1,SVGQSMNTEAF
TRBJ2-6,TRBV5-1,ASNRETGANVLT
TRBJ2-1,TRBV6-2/TRBV6-3,ASSYFINEQF
TRBJ2-5,TRBV6-1,ASSPTRTKQETQY
TRBJ1-1,TRBV25-1,ASSLRRGVSTEAF
TRBJ2-7,TRBV5-1,ASSFAGTGGYEQY
TRBJ2-5,TRBV5-1,ASSAGGGGQETQY
TRBJ2-1,TRBV29-1,SASGTSGSSSYNEQF
TRBJ1-4,TRBV6-1,ASSEGTANEKLF
TRBJ2-2,TRBV9,ASSVRQGVDTGELF
TRBJ2-1,TRBV29-1,SVHWLAHGEQF
TRBJ2-1,TRBV7-3,ASRPPRRGSTPTNEQF
TRBJ2-5,TRBV7-2,ASSLRLGGRGWGETQY
TRBJ1-3,TRBV11-2,ASSDPTGTVNTIY